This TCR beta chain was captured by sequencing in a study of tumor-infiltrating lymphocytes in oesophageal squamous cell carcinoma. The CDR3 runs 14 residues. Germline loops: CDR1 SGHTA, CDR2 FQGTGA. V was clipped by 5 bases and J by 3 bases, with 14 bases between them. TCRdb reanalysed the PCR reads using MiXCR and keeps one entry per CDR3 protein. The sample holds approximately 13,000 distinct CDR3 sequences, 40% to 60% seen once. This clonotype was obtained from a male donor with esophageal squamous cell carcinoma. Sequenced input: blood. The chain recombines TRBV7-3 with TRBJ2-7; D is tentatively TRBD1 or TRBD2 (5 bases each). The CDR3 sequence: CASSKGDGHYEQYF. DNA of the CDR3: TGTGCCAGCAGCAAAGGGGACGGCCACTACGAGCAGTACTTC. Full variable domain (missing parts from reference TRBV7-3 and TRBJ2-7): GAGVSQTPSNKVTEKGKYVELRCDPISGHTALYWYRQSLGQGPEFLIYFQGTGAADDSGLPNDRFFAVRPEGSVSTLKIQRTERGDSAVYLCASSKGDGHYEQYFGPGTRLTVT.